This TCR beta chain was captured in a study of OX40 agonist ivuxolimab in advanced cancers. Repertoires were generated with immunoSEQ multiplex PCR, while TCRdb's copy carries only in-frame clones and drops some. The data show about 73,000 clones, around 90% seen once. CDR1 is LNHDA, CDR2 SQIVND, per germline (reference sequence). The CDR3 sequence is 12 residues long. Trimming shortened V by 1 base and J by 7 bases, and 6 bases separated the two germline ends. This sample comprised CD4+ or CD8+ T cells sorted from blood, obtained in a trial of the OX40 agonist ivuxolimab. V usage is TRBV19 and J usage is TRBJ2-3; D gene unclear. The receptor was isolated from an adult with an advanced solid tumor such as melanoma, head and neck, liver or kidney cancer. CDR3 DNA sequence: TGTGCCAGTAGTATAGGGGGAAATACGCAGTATTTT. This translates into CASSIGGNTQYF.